A single sample gave rise to the 16 T cell receptor beta chains below, sequenced in a study of chemoradiotherapy in HPV16-positive cancers. The method was immunoSEQ multiplex PCR; TCRdb's version includes in-frame clones alone and lacks a portion of them. The data hold about 10,000 clones, with roughly 70% observed a single time. This sample was taken from a patient who underwent chemoradiotherapy. All receptors derive from a human donor with HPV-associated anogenital cancer.

V gene TRBV7-3 combines with J gene TRBJ2-1, with 7 bases fitting TRBD2. V shed 8 bases, J shed 3 bases, and the junction held 10 bases outside the gene matches. This CDR3 contains 15 residues. In germline, CDR1 is SGHTA, CDR2 FQGTGA. The CDR3 DNA reads TGTGCCAGCGGTGAAGCTGGCGGGAGCTACAATGAGCAGTTCTTC. Its translation is CASGEAGGSYNEQFF. The full variable domain, with the rest looked up from reference TRBV7-3 and TRBJ2-1, is GAGVSQTPSNKVTEKGKYVELRCDPISGHTALYWYRQSLGQGPEFLIYFQGTGAADDSGLPNDRFFAVRPEGSVSTLKIQRTERGDSAVYLCASGEAGGSYNEQFFGPGTRLTVL.

The chain links TRBV15 to TRBJ1-1; 8 nucleotides match TRBD1. Germline CDR1 reads LNHNV; CDR2 reads YYDKDF (reference sequence). This CDR3 region has 15 residues. V was clipped by 0 bases and J by 10 bases; unmatched bases: 10. CDR3 sequence reads: CATSRDPGQEMVAFF. CDR3 in DNA: TGTGCCACCAGCAGAGATCCGGGACAGGAGATGGTAGCTTTCTTT.

J is TRBJ2-1 and V is TRBV11-2; D perhaps matches TRBD2 (7 bases). This CDR3 region has 15 residues. Trimming stripped 5 bases from V and 6 bases from J, with 17 bases between. CDR1 SGHAT and CDR2 FQNNGV come from the germline V gene. CDR3 in DNA: TGTGCCAGCAGCCTCCGGGGGGCGTCGGTCAATGAGCAGTTCTTC. Its protein product is CASSLRGASVNEQFF.

This clone was detected a few times. This sequence joins TRBV5-1 and TRBJ2-2; the D is unclear. The germline V gene encodes CDR1 SGHRS and CDR2 YFSETQ. Trimming removed 0 bases from V and 2 bases from J, with 8 bases in between. The CDR3 loop spans 15 amino acids. The CDR3, as DNA: TGCGCCAGCAGCTTGGATCTACTAAACACCGGGGAGCTGTTTTTT. Residues: CASSLDLLNTGELFF. The complete variable domain, with remaining parts taken from reference TRBV5-1 and TRBJ2-2, reads KAGVTQTPRYLIKTRGQQVTLSCSPISGHRSVSWYQQTPGQGLQFLFEYFSETQRNKGNFPGRFSGRQFSNSRSEMNVSTLELGDSALYLCASSLDLLNTGELFFGEGSRLTVL.

The chain carries TRBV7-2 and TRBJ2-1; D is unresolved. This CDR3 region has 13 residues. V lost 3 bases and J lost 6, with 9 bases in between. Germline CDR1 is SGHTA and CDR2 is FQGNSA. The CDR3 is CASSFFKLNEQFF. The DNA for the CDR3 is TGTGCCAGCAGCTTTTTCAAACTCAATGAGCAGTTCTTC. The entire variable domain, with the rest obtained from reference TRBV7-2 and TRBJ2-1, is as follows: GAGVSQSPSNKVTEKGKDVELRCDPISGHTALYWYRQSLGQGLEFLIYFQGNSAPDKSGLPSDRFSAERTGGSVSTLTIQRTQQEDSAVYLCASSFFKLNEQFFGPGTRLTVL.

This clone was observed a single time. The chain links TRBV15 to TRBJ1-2; maybe TRBD1 (5 bases). Germline V CDR1 and CDR2: LNHNV, YYDKDF (reference sequence). Between the trimmed V and J ends, which lost 0 bases and 8 bases, there was a span of 16 bases. The CDR3 contains 15 residues. CDR3 in DNA: TGTGCCACCAGCAGAGACCGACCCGGGGGGGGAGGCTACACCTTC. It is translated as CATSRDRPGGGGYTF.

The genes are TRBV19 and TRBJ1-5; 9 bases match TRBD1. Germline CDR1 is LNHDA and CDR2 is SQIVND (reference sequence). V shed 6 bases, J shed 2 bases, and the junction held 8 bases outside the gene matches. The CDR3 contains 16 residues. This CDR3 is CASRTGGGGGNQPQHF. CDR3 coding DNA: TGTGCCAGTAGAACAGGGGGCGGGGGGGGCAATCAGCCCCAGCATTTT.

The chain recombines TRBV6-1 with TRBJ2-7; D gene unclear. CDR3 length: 11 amino acids. The germline gives CDR1 MNHNS, CDR2 SASEGT. The V end lost 10 bases, the J end lost 6 bases, and 13 bases lay between the germline ends. CDR3 bases: TGTGCCATCATTGACTCTGGCGAGCAGTACTTC. The encoded protein is CAIIDSGEQYF.

This chain uses TRBV7-3 with TRBJ2-2; weak D call: TRBD2 (6 bases). CDR3 length equals 14 residues. CDR1 is SGHTA and CDR2 is FQGTGA in the germline V gene. With 7 bases removed from V and 7 bases from J, the gap between germline ends came to 16 bases. The CDR3 here is CASTPGTQLGELFF. In nucleotides, the CDR3 is TGTGCCAGCACCCCCGGGACTCAACTCGGGGAGCTGTTTTTT.

By proportion, this clone is medium-sized. The V call is TRBV5-6, the J call TRBJ2-3, with 9 positions matching TRBD2. The CDR3 sequence is 18 residues long. The J segment lost 3 bases and the V segment lost 1 base, leaving 12 bases of the junction unmatched. CDR1 and CDR2 from the germline V gene are SGHDT and YYEEEE. CDR3 coding DNA: TGTGCCAGCAGCTTGTTCCGAACAGGACTAGCGACAACAGATACGCAGTATTTT. Amino acids: CASSLFRTGLATTDTQYF.

The chain links TRBV28 to TRBJ1-1; D ambiguous. V was shortened by 7 bases and J by 5 bases, with 11 bases between the two germline ends. CDR3 length: 12 residues. Germline CDR1 MDHEN, CDR2 SYDVKM. In DNA, the CDR3 is TGTGCCAGCAACCAGAGGAGGACTGAAGCTTTCTTT. Encoded protein: CASNQRRTEAFF.

Points on this clone: The junction and the germline gene differ at one end; a read error may be behind it. The CDR3 is CASSSRWDRANF. The CDR3, as DNA: TGTGCCAGCAGCTCCCGATGGGACAGGGCAAACTTC. The chain is built from TRBV7-2 and TRBJ1-2; 9 bases map to TRBD1. The CDR3 covers 12 residues. Germline CDR1 and CDR2: SGHTA and FQGNSA. The whole variable domain, filled in from reference TRBV7-2 and TRBJ1-2, reads GAGVSQSPSNKVTEKGKDVELRCDPISGHTALYWYRQSLGQGLEFLIYFQGNSAPDKSGLPSDRFSAERTGGSVSTLTIQRTQQEDSAVYLCASSSRWDRANFGSGTRLTVV.

The chain couples TRBV7-8 to TRBJ2-7, with D unclear. From germline, CDR1 is SGHVS and CDR2 FQNEAQ. The CDR3 spans 14 residues. The ends were cut back, 1 base at V and 7 bases at J, with 14 bases in the middle. The DNA for the CDR3 is TGTGCCAGCAGCTTAGGCCCCCGCCGTGGTGAGCAGTACTTC. Its translation is CASSLGPRRGEQYF.

This clone has a handful of counts. The chain is built from TRBV10-3 and TRBJ2-1; TRBD1 matches at 7 bases. Germline-derived CDR1 and CDR2 are ENHRY and SYGVKD. This CDR3 spans 14 amino acids. Trimming at V came to 5 bases and at J to 3 bases, leaving 4 bases not matched to a gene. CDR3: CAISTGEDYNEQFF. CDR3 sequence (DNA): TGTGCCATCAGTACAGGGGAAGACTACAATGAGCAGTTCTTC.

This sequence joins TRBV28 and TRBJ2-1; 8 nucleotides agree with TRBD2. Looked up from germline, CDR1 is MDHEN and CDR2 is SYDVKM. The V segment lost 6 bases and the J segment 4 bases; nucleotides outside the gene matches: 14. This CDR3 region has 17 residues. As DNA, the CDR3 is TGTGCCAGCAGCCTTGGGGGGCTAGCGGGCCGATACAATGAGCAGTTCTTC. Protein product: CASSLGGLAGRYNEQFF.

V usage is TRBV19 and J usage is TRBJ1-1; TRBD1 aligns across 8 bases. Germline V CDR1 and CDR2: LNHDA, SQIVND (reference sequence). Trimming at V came to 5 bases and at J to 5 bases, leaving 7 bases not matched to a gene. The CDR3 totals 14 residues. Here the CDR3 DNA reads TGTGCCAGTAGTCTCCAGGGGGCGGTTACTGAAGCTTTCTTT. This translates into CASSLQGAVTEAFF.